This T cell receptor (beta chain) was identified during a study of cytomegalovirus exposure and HLA in healthy donors. Study-wide results and caveats: Researchers reported that a few CMV-associated chains were confirmed in vitro as CMV antigen-specific. Accounts indicate the classifier identified cytomegalovirus status with strong specificity and sensitivity. The tendency of first-cohort TCR clusters to co-occur in the 90 to 150 validation repertoires was the finding of a later analysis.

Concerning this clone itself: As yet, its antigen is unknown.

Clones were read by immunoSEQ multiplex PCR, and TCRdb kept only the in-frame ones, dropping some. The sample has 300,000 to 400,000 clones, roughly 88% seen once. This clonotype originated in a man aged 30-40 years in good health and CMV-seronegative. The sample comprised PBMCs.

The CDR3 coding sequence is TGCGCCAGCAGCTTGGATCCGGGTTCTGGAAACACCATATATTTT. It encodes CASSLDPGSGNTIYF. The rearrangement joins TRBV5-1 to TRBJ1-3; D unresolved. The V end lost 0 bases, the J end lost 1 base, and 8 bases lay between the germline ends. The CDR3 runs 15 residues. CDR1 and CDR2 from the germline V gene are SGHRS and YFSETQ.